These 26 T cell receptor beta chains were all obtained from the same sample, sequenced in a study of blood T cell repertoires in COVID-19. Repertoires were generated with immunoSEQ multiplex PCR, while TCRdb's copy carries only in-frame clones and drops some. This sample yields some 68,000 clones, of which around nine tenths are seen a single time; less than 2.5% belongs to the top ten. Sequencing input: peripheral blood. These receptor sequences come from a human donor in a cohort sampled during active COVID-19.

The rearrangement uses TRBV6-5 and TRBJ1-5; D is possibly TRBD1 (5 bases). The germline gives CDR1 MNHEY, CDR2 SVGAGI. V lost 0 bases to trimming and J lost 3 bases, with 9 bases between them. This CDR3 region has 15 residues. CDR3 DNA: TGTGCCAGCAGTTACTCTGGCAGGGTCAATCAGCCCCAGCATTTT. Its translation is CASSYSGRVNQPQHF.

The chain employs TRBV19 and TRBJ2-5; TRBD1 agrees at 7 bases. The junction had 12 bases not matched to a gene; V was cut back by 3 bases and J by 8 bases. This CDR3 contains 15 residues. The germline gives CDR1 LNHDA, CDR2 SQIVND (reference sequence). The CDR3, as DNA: TGTGCCAGTAGTATCACGGCGGGCAGGGACAGCACCCAGTACTTC. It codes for CASSITAGRDSTQYF.

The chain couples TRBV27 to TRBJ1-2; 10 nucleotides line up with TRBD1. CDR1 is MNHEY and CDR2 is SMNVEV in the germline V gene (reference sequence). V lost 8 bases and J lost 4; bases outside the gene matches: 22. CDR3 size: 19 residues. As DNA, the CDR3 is TGTGCCAGCGGGCTAGGTCCCATTCGGGGGACAGGGGTTAGCTATGGCTACACCTTC. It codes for CASGLGPIRGTGVSYGYTF.

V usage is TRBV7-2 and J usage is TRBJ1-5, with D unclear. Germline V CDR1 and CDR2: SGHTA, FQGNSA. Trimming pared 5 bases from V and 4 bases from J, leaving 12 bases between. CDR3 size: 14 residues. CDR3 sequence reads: CASSRPPGNQPQHF. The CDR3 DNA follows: TGTGCCAGCAGCCGTCCACCGGGTAATCAGCCCCAGCATTTT.

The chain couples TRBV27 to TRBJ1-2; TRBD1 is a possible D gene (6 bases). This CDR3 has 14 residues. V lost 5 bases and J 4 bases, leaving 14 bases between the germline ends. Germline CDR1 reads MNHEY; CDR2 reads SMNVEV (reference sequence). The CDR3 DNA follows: TGTGCCAGCAGTCTTAAACAGGGATCCTATGGCTACACCTTC. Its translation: CASSLKQGSYGYTF.

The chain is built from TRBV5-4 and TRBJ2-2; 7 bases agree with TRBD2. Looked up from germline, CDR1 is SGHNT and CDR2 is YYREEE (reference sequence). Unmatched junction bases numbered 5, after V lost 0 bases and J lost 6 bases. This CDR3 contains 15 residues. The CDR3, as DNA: TGTGCCAGCAGCTTGGTCCGCGGGAGCCCCGGGGAGCTGTTTTTT. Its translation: CASSLVRGSPGELFF.

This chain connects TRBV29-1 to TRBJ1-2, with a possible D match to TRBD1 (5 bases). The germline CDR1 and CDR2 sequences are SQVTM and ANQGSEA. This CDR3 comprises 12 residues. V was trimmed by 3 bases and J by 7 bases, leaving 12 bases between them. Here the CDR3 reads CSVDAGFGGYTF. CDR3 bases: TGCAGCGTTGACGCAGGGTTCGGTGGCTACACCTTC.

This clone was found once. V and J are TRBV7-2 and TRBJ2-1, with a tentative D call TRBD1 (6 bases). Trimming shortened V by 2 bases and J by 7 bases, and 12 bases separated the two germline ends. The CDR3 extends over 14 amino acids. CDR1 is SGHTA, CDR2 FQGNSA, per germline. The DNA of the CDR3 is TGTGCCAGCAGCTTATCAGGGGTGGTAAATGAGCAGTTCTTC. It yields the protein CASSLSGVVNEQFF.

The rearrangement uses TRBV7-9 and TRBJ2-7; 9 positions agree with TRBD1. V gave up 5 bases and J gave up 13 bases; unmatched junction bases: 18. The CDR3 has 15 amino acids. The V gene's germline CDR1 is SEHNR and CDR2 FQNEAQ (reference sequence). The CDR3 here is CASSTGQTIRDRAYF. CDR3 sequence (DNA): TGTGCCAGCAGCACAGGCCAAACCATACGGGACAGGGCTTACTTC.

The CDR3 protein is CASSFSLATDTQYF. CDR3 sequence (DNA): TGTGCCAGCAGTTTTTCTTTGGCCACAGATACGCAGTATTTT. The chain joins TRBV6-5 to TRBJ2-3; D gene uncertain. Germline loops: CDR1 MNHEY, CDR2 SVGAGI. The CDR3 is 14 amino acids. V was clipped by 4 bases and J by 2 bases, with 10 bases between them.

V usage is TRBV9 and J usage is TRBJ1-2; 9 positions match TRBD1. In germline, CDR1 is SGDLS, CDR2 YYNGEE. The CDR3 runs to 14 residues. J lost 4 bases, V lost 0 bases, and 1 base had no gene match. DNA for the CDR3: TGTGCCAGCAGCGTAGTGACAGGGGGCTATGGCTACACCTTC. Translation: CASSVVTGGYGYTF. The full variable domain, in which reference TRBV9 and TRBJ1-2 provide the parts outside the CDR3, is DSGVTQTPKHLITATGQRVTLRCSPRSGDLSVYWYQQSLDQGLQFLIQYYNGEERAKGNILERFSAQQFPDLHSELNLSSLELGDSALYFCASSVVTGGYGYTFGSGTRLTVV.

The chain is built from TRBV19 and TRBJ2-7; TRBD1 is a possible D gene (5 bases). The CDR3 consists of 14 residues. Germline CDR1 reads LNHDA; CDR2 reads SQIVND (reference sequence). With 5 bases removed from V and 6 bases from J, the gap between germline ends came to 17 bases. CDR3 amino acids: CASSEQALALEQYF. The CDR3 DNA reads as TGTGCCAGTAGTGAACAGGCCCTGGCCCTCGAGCAGTACTTC.

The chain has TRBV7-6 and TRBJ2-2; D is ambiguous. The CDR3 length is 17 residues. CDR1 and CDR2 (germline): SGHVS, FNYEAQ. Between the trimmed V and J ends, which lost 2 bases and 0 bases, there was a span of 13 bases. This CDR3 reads CASSLISGQTNTGELFF. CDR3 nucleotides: TGTGCCAGCAGCTTAATTAGTGGGCAGACGAACACCGGGGAGCTGTTTTTT.

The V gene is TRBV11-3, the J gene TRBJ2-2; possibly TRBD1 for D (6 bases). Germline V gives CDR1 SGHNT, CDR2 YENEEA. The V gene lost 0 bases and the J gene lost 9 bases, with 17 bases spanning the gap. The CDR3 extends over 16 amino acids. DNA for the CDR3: TGTGCCAGCAGCTTAGATGGTGCAGGGGCAGGCAGGGAGCTGTTTTTT. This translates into CASSLDGAGAGRELFF.

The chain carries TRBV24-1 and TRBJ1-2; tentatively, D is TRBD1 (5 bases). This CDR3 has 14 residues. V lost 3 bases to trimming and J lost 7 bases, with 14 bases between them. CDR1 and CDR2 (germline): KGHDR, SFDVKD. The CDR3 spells CATSDARRDAGYTF. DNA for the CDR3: TGTGCCACCAGTGATGCACGCAGGGATGCTGGCTACACCTTC.

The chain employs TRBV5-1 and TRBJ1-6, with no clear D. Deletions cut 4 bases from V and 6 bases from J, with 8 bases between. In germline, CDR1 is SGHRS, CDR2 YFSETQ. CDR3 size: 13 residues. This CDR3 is CASSRRSNSPLHF. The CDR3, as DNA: TGCGCCAGCAGCAGGCGGTCTAATTCACCCCTCCACTTT.

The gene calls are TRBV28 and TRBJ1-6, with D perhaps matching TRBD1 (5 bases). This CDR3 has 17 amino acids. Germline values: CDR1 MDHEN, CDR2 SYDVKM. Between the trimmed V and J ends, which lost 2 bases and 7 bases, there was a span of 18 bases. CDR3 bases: TGTGCCAGCAGTTTAACCCCCGCCAGACAGCCAAATTCACCCCTCCACTTT. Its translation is CASSLTPARQPNSPLHF.

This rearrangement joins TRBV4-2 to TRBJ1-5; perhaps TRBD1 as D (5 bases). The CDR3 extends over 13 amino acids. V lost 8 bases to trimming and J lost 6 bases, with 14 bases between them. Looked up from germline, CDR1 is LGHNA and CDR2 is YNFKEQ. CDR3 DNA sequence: TGTGCCAGCGGACAATTAAGGGGTCAGCCCCAGCATTTT. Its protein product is CASGQLRGQPQHF.

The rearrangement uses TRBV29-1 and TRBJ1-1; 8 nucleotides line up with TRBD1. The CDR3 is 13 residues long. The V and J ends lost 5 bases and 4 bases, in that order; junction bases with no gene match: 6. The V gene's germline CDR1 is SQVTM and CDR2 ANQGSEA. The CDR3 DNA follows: TGCAGCGTTTCCCCAGGGGGCGGCACTGAAGCTTTCTTT. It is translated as CSVSPGGGTEAFF.

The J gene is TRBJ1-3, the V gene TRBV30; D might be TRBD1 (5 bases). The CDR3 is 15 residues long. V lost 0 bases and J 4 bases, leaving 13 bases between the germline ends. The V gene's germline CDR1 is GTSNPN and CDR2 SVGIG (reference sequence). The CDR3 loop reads CAWSVGGFGGNTIYF. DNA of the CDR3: TGTGCCTGGAGTGTTGGGGGGTTTGGGGGAAACACCATATATTTT. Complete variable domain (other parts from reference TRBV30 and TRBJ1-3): SQTIHQWPATLVQPVGSPLSLECTVEGTSNPNLYWYRQAAGRGLQLLFYSVGIGQISSEVPQNLSASRPQDRQFILSSKKLLLSDSGFYLCAWSVGGFGGNTIYFGEGSWLTVV.

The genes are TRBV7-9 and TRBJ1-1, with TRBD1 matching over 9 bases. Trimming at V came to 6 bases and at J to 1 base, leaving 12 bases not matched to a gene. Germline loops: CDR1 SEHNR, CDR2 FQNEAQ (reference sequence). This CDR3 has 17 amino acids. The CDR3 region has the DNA TGTGCCAGCAGTCCTCGGGGGACAGGGCGTGGGAACACTGAAGCTTTCTTT. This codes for CASSPRGTGRGNTEAFF.

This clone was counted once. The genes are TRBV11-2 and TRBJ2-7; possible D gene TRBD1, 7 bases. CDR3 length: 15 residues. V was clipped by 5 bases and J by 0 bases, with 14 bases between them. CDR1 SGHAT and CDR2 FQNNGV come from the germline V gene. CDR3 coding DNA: TGTGCCAGCAGCCGACAGGGCGGGGCCTCCTACGAGCAGTACTTC. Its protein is CASSRQGGASYEQYF. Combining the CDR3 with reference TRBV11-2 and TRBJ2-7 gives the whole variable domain EAGVAQSPRYKIIEKRQSVAFWCNPISGHATLYWYQQILGQGPKLLIQFQNNGVVDDSQLPKDRFSAERLKGVDSTLKIQPAKLEDSAVYLCASSRQGGASYEQYFGPGTRLTVT.

CDR3 nucleotide sequence: TGTGCCAGCAGAATTCTCTTCACTGGCGGGGTGAGCACAGATACGCAGTATTTT. The encoded protein is CASRILFTGGVSTDTQYF. J is TRBJ2-3 and V is TRBV27, with D maybe TRBD2 (6 bases). The germline V gene has CDR1 MNHEY and CDR2 SMNVEV (reference sequence). The CDR3 has 18 amino acids. Trimming took off 6 bases at V and 0 bases at J, with 22 bases between the two ends.

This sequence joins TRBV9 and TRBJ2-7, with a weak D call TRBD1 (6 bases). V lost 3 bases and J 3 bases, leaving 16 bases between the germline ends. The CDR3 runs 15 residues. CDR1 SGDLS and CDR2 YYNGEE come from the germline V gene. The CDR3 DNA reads TGTGCCAGCAGCGCCCTGGGGGCGGCCGACTACGAGCAGTACTTC. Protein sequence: CASSALGAADYEQYF. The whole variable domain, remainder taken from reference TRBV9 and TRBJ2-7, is DSGVTQTPKHLITATGQRVTLRCSPRSGDLSVYWYQQSLDQGLQFLIQYYNGEERAKGNILERFSAQQFPDLHSELNLSSLELGDSALYFCASSALGAADYEQYFGPGTRLTVT.

The chain's CDR3 is CASSGVKNTEAFF. The CDR3 DNA reads as TGTGCCAGCAGCGGAGTTAAGAACACTGAAGCTTTCTTT. This chain links TRBV5-4 with TRBJ1-1; D is ambiguous. The germline CDR1 and CDR2 sequences are SGHNT and YYREEE (reference sequence). CDR3 length equals 13 residues. With 4 bases removed from V and 1 base from J, the gap between germline ends came to 8 bases.

Written as DNA, the CDR3 is TGTGCCATCTCGGACAGGAAAGGAAGGACCTCCTACAATGAGCAGTTCTTC. Protein: CAISDRKGRTSYNEQFF. The J gene is TRBJ2-1, the V gene TRBV10-3, with 7 bases aligning to TRBD1. Germline V gives CDR1 ENHRY, CDR2 SYGVKD. The CDR3 extends over 17 amino acids. The V gene end was trimmed by 8 bases and the J gene end by 0 bases; junction bases not matched to a gene: 13.